This is a list of T cell receptor beta chains from one sample in a study of Ad26.COV2.S vaccination and SARS-CoV-2 variants. TCRdb keeps only in-frame clones here, not all; method: immunoSEQ multiplex PCR. The table includes some 520,000 clones, 87% detected once. Sequencing used peripheral blood, obtained in a trial of Ad26.COV2.S vaccine versus placebo. Receptors originate from a person aged 18 to 65 who received the Ad26.COV2.S COVID-19 vaccine or a placebo. Both conserved end residues are part of each CDR3.

>TRBV5-1|TRBJ2-7
CASSWGRGPGTYEQYF
>TRBV5-5|TRBJ2-1
CASSVAGGENYNEQFF
>TRBV11-2|TRBJ1-2
CASSLLSDYGYTF
>TRBV3-1/TRBV3-2|TRBJ2-7
CASSQVLPGLAGTYEQYF
>TRBV5-6|TRBJ2-5
CASRREQQGPQETQYF
>TRBV19|TRBJ1-5
CASSLTGLPNQPQHF
>TRBV18|TRBJ2-7
CASSAFRDTSYEQYF
>TRBV11-2|TRBJ2-2
CASSLAWGRVANTGELFF
>TRBV7-8|TRBJ2-2
CASSRSGGGELFF
>TRBV24-1|TRBJ2-2
CATRSGGELFF
>TRBV9|TRBJ2-7
CASSVDGNRYEQYF
>TRBV19|TRBJ1-2
CASSISERGATGYTF
>TRBV3-1/TRBV3-2|TRBJ2-1
CASSGLAIRRNEQFF
>TRBV9|TRBJ2-2
CASSDIPSGGELFF
>TRBV28|TRBJ1-5
CASRILGSSNQPQHF
>TRBV5-1|TRBJ1-4
CASRKGPTNEKLFF
>TRBV7-8|TRBJ2-7
CASSLGVTSYEQYF
>TRBV5-1|TRBJ2-1
CASSLIWTSTDSYNEQFF
>TRBV2|TRBJ2-7
CASTRWGEGYEQYF
>TRBV23-1|TRBJ2-7
CASSQPRTSGISYEQYF
>TRBV7-2|TRBJ1-2
CASSPEGSIYGYTF
>TRBV6-6|TRBJ2-7
CASTLGQGSSYEQYF